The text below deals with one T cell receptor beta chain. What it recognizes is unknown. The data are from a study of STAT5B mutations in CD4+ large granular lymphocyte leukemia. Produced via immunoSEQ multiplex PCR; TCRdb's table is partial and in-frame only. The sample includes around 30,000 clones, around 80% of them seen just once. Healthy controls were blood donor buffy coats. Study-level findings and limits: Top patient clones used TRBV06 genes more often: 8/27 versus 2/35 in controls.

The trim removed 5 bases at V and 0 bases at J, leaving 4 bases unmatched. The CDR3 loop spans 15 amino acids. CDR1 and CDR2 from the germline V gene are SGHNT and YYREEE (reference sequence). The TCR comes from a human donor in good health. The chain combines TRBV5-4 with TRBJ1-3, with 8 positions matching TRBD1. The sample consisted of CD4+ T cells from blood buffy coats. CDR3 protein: CASSLTGGSGNTIYF. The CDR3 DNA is TGTGCCAGCAGTCTCACAGGGGGCTCTGGAAACACCATATATTTT. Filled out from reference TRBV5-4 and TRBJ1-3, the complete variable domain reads ETGVTQSPTHLIKTRGQQVTLRCSSQSGHNTVSWYQQALGQGPQFIFQYYREEENGRGNFPPRFSGLQFPNYSSELNVNALELDDSALYLCASSLTGGSGNTIYFGEGSWLTVV.